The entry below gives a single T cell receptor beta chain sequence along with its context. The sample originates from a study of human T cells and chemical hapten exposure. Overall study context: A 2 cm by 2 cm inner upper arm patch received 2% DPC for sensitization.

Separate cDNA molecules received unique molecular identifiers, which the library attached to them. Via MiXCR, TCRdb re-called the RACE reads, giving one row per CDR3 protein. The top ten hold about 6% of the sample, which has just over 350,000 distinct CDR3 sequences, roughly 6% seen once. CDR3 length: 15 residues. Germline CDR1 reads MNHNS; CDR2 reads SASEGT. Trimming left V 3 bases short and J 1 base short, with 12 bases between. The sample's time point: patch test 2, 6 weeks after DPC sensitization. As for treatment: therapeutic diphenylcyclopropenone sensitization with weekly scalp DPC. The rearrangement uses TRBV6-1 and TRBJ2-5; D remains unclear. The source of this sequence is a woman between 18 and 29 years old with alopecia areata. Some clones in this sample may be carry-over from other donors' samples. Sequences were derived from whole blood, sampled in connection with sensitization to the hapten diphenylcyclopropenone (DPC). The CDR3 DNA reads TGTGCCAGCAGTGACCCAGGACGGACCCAAGAGACCCAGTACTTC. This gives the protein CASSDPGRTQETQYF.